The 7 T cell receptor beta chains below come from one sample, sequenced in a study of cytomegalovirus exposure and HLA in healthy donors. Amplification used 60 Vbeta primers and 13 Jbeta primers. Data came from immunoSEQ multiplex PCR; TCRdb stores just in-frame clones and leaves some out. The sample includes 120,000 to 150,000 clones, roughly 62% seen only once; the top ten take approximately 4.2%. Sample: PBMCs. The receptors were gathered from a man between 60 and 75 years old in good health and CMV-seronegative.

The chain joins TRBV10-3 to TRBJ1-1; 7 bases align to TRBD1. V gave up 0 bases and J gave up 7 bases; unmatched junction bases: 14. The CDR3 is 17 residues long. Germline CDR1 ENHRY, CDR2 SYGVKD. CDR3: CAISESLKKGGSVEAFF. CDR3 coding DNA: TGTGCCATCAGTGAGTCCCTGAAAAAAGGGGGCTCGGTTGAAGCTTTCTTT.

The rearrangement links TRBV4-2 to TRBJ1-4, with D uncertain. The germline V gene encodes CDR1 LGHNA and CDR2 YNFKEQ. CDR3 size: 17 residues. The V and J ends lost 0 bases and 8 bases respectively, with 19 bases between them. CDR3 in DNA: TGTGCCAGCAGCCAAGACACCGCGGAGGGCCCGGGAGAAAAACTGTTTTTT. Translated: CASSQDTAEGPGEKLFF.

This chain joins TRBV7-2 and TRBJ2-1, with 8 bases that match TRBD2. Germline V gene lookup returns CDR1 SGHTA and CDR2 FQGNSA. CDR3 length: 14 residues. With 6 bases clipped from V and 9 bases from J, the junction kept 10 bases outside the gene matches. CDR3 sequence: CASRIRGLASEQFF. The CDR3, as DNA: TGTGCCAGCAGAATCCGAGGACTAGCATCTGAGCAGTTCTTC. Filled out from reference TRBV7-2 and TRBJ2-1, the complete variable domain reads GAGVSQSPSNKVTEKGKDVELRCDPISGHTALYWYRQSLGQGLEFLIYFQGNSAPDKSGLPSDRFSAERTGGSVSTLTIQRTQQEDSAVYLCASRIRGLASEQFFGPGTRLTVL.

The CDR3 loop is CASSRVGQGAGQPQHF. As DNA, the CDR3 is TGTGCCAGCAGCAGGGTGGGACAGGGGGCAGGGCAGCCCCAGCATTTT. The chain recombines TRBV5-6 with TRBJ1-5; 12 bases are shared with TRBD1. The CDR3 consists of 16 residues. Trimming removed 4 bases from V and 7 bases from J; junction bases left unmatched: 9. Germline V CDR1 and CDR2: SGHDT, YYEEEE.

CDR3 in amino acids: CASSTWVGAVINEQFF. CDR3 nucleotides: TGTGCCAGCAGTACCTGGGTGGGAGCGGTAATCAATGAGCAGTTCTTC. V gene TRBV27 combines with J gene TRBJ2-1; TRBD2 is a possible D gene (5 bases). This CDR3 has 16 amino acids. Trimming shortened V by 5 bases and J by 6 bases, and 20 bases separated the two germline ends. Germline V lookup: CDR1 MNHEY, CDR2 SMNVEV (reference sequence).

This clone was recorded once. The CDR3 DNA is TGTGCCAGCAGCTTATACGGGGTCTACAATGAGCAGTTCTTC. Translation gives CASSLYGVYNEQFF. The rearrangement links TRBV7-3 to TRBJ2-1; possibly TRBD2 for D (5 bases). The CDR3 covers 14 residues. Germline-derived CDR1 and CDR2 are SGHTA and FQGTGA. Trimming pared 2 bases from V and 3 bases from J, leaving 8 bases between.

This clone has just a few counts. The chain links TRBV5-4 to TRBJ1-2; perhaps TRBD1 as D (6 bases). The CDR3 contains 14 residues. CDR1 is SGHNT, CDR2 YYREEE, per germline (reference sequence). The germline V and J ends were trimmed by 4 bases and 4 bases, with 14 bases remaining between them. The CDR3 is CASSKQGFGYGYTF. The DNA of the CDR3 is TGTGCCAGCAGCAAACAGGGATTTGGCTATGGCTACACCTTC.